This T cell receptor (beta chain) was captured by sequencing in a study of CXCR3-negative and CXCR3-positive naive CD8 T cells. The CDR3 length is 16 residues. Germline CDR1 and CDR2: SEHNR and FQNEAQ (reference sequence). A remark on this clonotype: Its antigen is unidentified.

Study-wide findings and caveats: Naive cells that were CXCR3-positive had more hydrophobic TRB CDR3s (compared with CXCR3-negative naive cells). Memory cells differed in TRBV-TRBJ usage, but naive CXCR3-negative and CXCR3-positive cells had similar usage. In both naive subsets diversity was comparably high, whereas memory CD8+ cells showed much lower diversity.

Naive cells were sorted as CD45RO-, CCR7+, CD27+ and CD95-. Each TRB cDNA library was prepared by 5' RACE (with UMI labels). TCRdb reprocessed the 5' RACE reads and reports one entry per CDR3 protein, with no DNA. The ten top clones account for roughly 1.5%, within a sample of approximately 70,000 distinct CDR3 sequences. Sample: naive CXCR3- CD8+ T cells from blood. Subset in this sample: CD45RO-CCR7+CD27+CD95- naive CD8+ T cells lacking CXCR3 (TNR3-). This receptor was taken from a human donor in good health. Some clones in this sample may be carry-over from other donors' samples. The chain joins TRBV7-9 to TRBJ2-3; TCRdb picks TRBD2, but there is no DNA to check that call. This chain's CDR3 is CASSPLGGGNTDTQYF.